One T cell receptor (beta chain) is described in this entry. The source of the sample is a study of CD8 T cells in Susac syndrome. Germline CDR1 reads MNHEY; CDR2 reads SVGEGT. The CDR3 is made up of 13 amino acids. V was clipped by 4 bases and J by 9 bases; unmatched bases: 8. cDNA came from roughly 0.5 to 1 ug RNA primed by random hexamers. TCRdb reprocessed the immunoSEQ multiplex PCR reads via MiXCR and lists one record per CDR3 protein. The table has 250,000 to 300,000 distinct CDR3 sequences, 89% seen once. The origin of this receptor is a human donor with multiple sclerosis. The sequencing input was CD8+ T cells from PBMCs. The chain joins TRBV6-2 or TRBV6-3 to TRBJ2-5; TRBD2 aligns across 7 bases. CDR3 DNA sequence: TGTGCCAGCAGTTGGACTAGAGGGGAGCCCCAGTACTTC. Translated: CASSWTRGEPQYF.